These 23 T cell receptor beta chains originate from one sample sequenced in a study of tumor-infiltrating lymphocytes in primary liver carcinoma. Bulk tissue was left unsorted, and RNA and DNA were co-extracted from about 20-30 mg of it. A constant-region primer served to make TCR beta cDNA from roughly 500 ng total RNA. Slightly modified ARM-PCR served as the procedure for the TCR beta libraries. These libraries came from three rounds of nested multiplex PCR. TRBV1-TRBV30 forward and Cbeta reverse primers drove the first two roughly 11-cycle rounds. Via MiXCR, TCRdb re-called the multiplex PCR reads, giving one row per CDR3 protein. The sample shows 20,000 to 25,000 distinct CDR3 sequences, approximately 70% of them seen only once. The material sequenced was liver tumor tissue from sampling region 1. Subset indicated: tumor region T1, superior pole. The receptors derive from a man aged 35 to 55 with primary liver carcinoma and hepatitis B virus infection.

This rearrangement joins TRBV11-2 to TRBJ2-1; the D is unclear. CDR1 SGHAT and CDR2 FQNNGV come from the germline V gene. The CDR3 has 14 residues. Between the trimmed V and J ends, which lost 1 base and 6 bases, there was a span of 10 bases. CDR3 nucleotide sequence: TGTGCCAGCAGCTTAGGGGATGGGCTCAATGAGCAGTTCTTC. Translation gives CASSLGDGLNEQFF.

Remarks on this clonotype: One end of the junction is discordant with germline, which a read error may explain. The J gene is TRBJ1-5, the V gene TRBV10-3; possible D gene TRBD2, 5 bases. The J call may be faulty, since TRBJ2-3 better matches the DNA end. Germline CDR1 is ENHRY and CDR2 is SYGVKD. The CDR3 contains 14 residues. The CDR3 here is CAISDYEVDQPQYF. DNA for the CDR3: TGTGCCATTAGTGACTATGAGGTCGATCAGCCCCAGTATTTT.

With regard to this clonotype: A junction end diverges from the germline sequence, so it may reflect a read error. The chain couples TRBV6-5 to TRBJ2-3, with unresolved D. Germline V CDR1 and CDR2: MNHEY, SVGAGI. The CDR3 is 14 amino acids. The CDR3 reads CTSSLDWGTDTQYF. CDR3 sequence (DNA): TGTACCAGCAGTTTAGACTGGGGTACAGATACGCAGTACTTT.

Relative to its sample, this clonotype is large (0.1 to 1%). This chain joins TRBV11-1 and TRBJ2-1; 10 bases match TRBD2. CDR3 length equals 15 residues. J was trimmed by 9 bases and V by 5 bases; bases with no gene match: 10. The germline gives CDR1 SGHAT, CDR2 FQDESV (reference sequence). The CDR3 spells CASSKGLAKRGEQFF. DNA of the CDR3: TGTGCCAGCAGCAAGGGACTAGCGAAACGGGGTGAGCAGTTCTTC.

As concerns this clonotype: Since the CDR3 does not end with the conserved phenylalanine or tryptophan, this likely comes from a read error. The chain couples TRBV6-6 to TRBJ2-1; D is unresolved. Germline values: CDR1 MNHNY, CDR2 SVGAGI (reference sequence). This CDR3 region has 13 residues. DNA for the CDR3: TGTGCCAACAGTGCACAAGGTAACAATGAGCAGTTCTTA. This encodes CANSAQGNNEQFL.

Concerning this clonotype: The CDR3 carries no conserved terminal phenylalanine or tryptophan, so it likely arises from a read error. This CDR3 is CASSASRGGRDEQFS. The CDR3 bases are TGCGCCAGCAGCGCTTCGAGGGGAGGCCGGGATGAGCAGTTCTCC. V gene TRBV5-1 combines with J gene TRBJ2-1; a possible D gene is TRBD2 (6 bases). Germline-derived CDR1 and CDR2 are SGHRS and YFSETQ. Trimming left V 4 bases short and J 8 bases short, with 19 bases between. The CDR3 runs 15 residues.

The V gene is TRBV7-9, the J gene TRBJ2-3; D is uncertain. The assigned J gene may be wrong: the sequence end matches TRBJ1-5 better. CDR1 and CDR2 from the germline V gene are SEHNR and FQNEAQ (reference sequence). The length of the CDR3 is 16 residues. CDR3 protein: CASSSNTGELADTQHF. The CDR3 DNA reads as TGTGCCAGCAGCTCCAACACCGGCGAGCTTGCAGATACGCAGCATTTT.

This clonotype counts as medium-sized. The rearrangement uses TRBV10-3 and TRBJ1-2; D remains unclear. V was clipped by 4 bases and J by 1 base, with 7 bases between them. From germline, CDR1 is ENHRY and CDR2 SYGVKD. The CDR3 spans 13 residues. The CDR3 is CAISGQVNYGYTF. The CDR3 DNA sequence: TGTGCCATCAGTGGGCAGGTTAACTATGGCTACACCTTC.

This clonotype was observed a few times. V usage is TRBV5-1 and J usage is TRBJ2-1, with TRBD1 matching over 7 bases. Per germline, CDR1 SGHRS and CDR2 YFSETQ. There are 14 residues in the CDR3. V lost 5 bases to trimming and J lost 5 bases; unmatched junction nucleotides: 7. CDR3 sequence (DNA): TGCGCCAGCAGGGTACAGGGGATGGACAATGAGCAGTTCTTC. Its translation: CASRVQGMDNEQFF.

Worth noting for this clonotype: This CDR3 is missing its conserved last phenylalanine or tryptophan, likely due to a read error. The rearrangement joins TRBV4-3 to TRBJ2-1; D is unclear. V lost 0 bases and J 12 bases, leaving 21 bases between the germline ends. This CDR3 is 16 amino acids long. The germline CDR1 and CDR2 sequences are LGHNA and YSLEER. CDR3 amino acids: CASSQDRVDTYNWQFL. The DNA for the CDR3 is TGCGCCAGCAGCCAAGATAGAGTAGACACCTACAATTGGCAGTTCCTC.

A word on this clonotype: An end of the junction does not agree with germline; a read error may underlie this. The chain recombines TRBV30 with TRBJ1-3; D gene unclear. The germline V gene has CDR1 GTSNPN and CDR2 SVGIG (reference sequence). The CDR3 loop spans 13 amino acids. The DNA for the CDR3 is TGTGCCTGGCAGTTACAGTCTGGAAACACCGTATATTTT. Encoded protein: CAWQLQSGNTVYF.

This sequence joins TRBV5-1 and TRBJ2-3; the D gene is possibly TRBD2 (5 bases). This CDR3 spans 16 amino acids. The germline V and J ends were trimmed by 7 bases and 5 bases, with 23 bases remaining between them. In germline, CDR1 is SGHRS, CDR2 YFSETQ. CDR3 DNA: TGCGCCAGCGGTTTGGGAGCGGAGGATTGGGGAGATACGCAGTATTTT. Translation: CASGLGAEDWGDTQYF.

Points on this clonotype: An end of the junction does not agree with germline; a read error may underlie this. The rearrangement uses TRBV11-2 and TRBJ2-1, with 9 bases that match TRBD1. This CDR3 is 13 amino acids long. The germline gives CDR1 SGHAT, CDR2 FQNNGV. The CDR3 region has the DNA TGTGCCAGTAGCCCCGACAGGGGGAGTGGGCAGCTCTTC. This encodes CASSPDRGSGQLF.

On this clonotype: Here the CDR3 omits its conserved ending phenylalanine or tryptophan, so a read error is the likely source. This sequence joins TRBV11-2 and TRBJ2-2; D is unresolved. This CDR3 contains 14 residues. V was shortened by 2 bases and J by 9 bases, with 13 bases between the two germline ends. Germline loops: CDR1 SGHAT, CDR2 FQNNGV. CDR3 residues: CASSLIGVSRELFL. CDR3 in DNA: TGTGCCAGCAGCTTAATTGGGGTCTCCAGGGAGCTGTTTCTT.

Concerning this clonotype itself: A read error may produce the germline difference seen at one junction end. The chain recombines TRBV9 with TRBJ2-3; 8 nucleotides align to TRBD2. Germline V gene sequence: CDR1 SGDLS, CDR2 YYNGEE. This CDR3 has 15 amino acids. The CDR3 reads CGSSVEAGVADRQYF. The DNA for the CDR3 is TGTGGCAGCAGCGTAGAAGCGGGAGTCGCAGATAGGCAGTATTTT. Together with reference TRBV9 and TRBJ2-3, the CDR3 gives the full variable domain: DSGVTQTPKHLITATGQRVTLRCSPRSGDLSVYWYQQSLDQGLQFLIQYYNGEERAKGNILERFSAQQFPDLHSELNLSSLELGDSALYFCGSSVEAGVADRQYFGPGTRLTVL.

This chain connects TRBV11-2 to TRBJ2-5; TRBD1 might be the D (7 bases). V lost 1 base, J lost 5 bases, and 17 bases lay in between. Per germline, CDR1 SGHAT and CDR2 FQNNGV. CDR3 length: 16 amino acids. As DNA, the CDR3 is TGTGCCAGCAGCTTAGCAGGAGGGGGCTCAGGGGAGACCCAGTACTTC. Its protein is CASSLAGGGSGETQYF.

This chain connects TRBV6-1 to TRBJ2-7; unclear D gene. Germline-derived CDR1 and CDR2 are MNHNS and SASEGT. The CDR3 length is 14 residues. V dropped 8 bases and J dropped 2 bases, with 16 bases sitting between them. In DNA form, the CDR3 reads TGTGCCAGCTGTGTTGCCAGAGGTCCCTACGAGCAGTACTTC. The encoded protein is CASCVARGPYEQYF.

As concerns this clonotype: Mismatch with germline at one junction end may stem from a read error. The chain has TRBV11-2 and TRBJ1-1, with 7 bases matching TRBD1. CDR3 length equals 16 residues. Germline V gene sequence: CDR1 SGHAT, CDR2 FQNNGV. The CDR3 DNA reads as TGTACCAGCAGCCCAACCAGGGGGTTGGTGAACACCGAAGCTTTCTTT. Residues: CTSSPTRGLVNTEAFF.

This clonotype is a singleton in its sample. This may be a read error: a much more frequent sequence differs by one nucleotide. The gene calls are TRBV6-1 and TRBJ2-7, with a tentative D call TRBD1 (6 bases). The CDR3 contains 16 residues. From germline, CDR1 is MNHNS and CDR2 SASEGT. The CDR3 DNA is TGTGCCAACAGTATGACAAGGGGGTCAATTTCCTACGAGCAGTACTTC. Protein product: CANSMTRGSISYEQYF.

Worth noting for this clonotype: The conserved final phenylalanine or tryptophan is absent from the CDR3, which likely points to a read error. The chain uses TRBV7-8 and TRBJ2-2, with 12 bases matching TRBD2. Germline CDR1 reads SGHVS; CDR2 reads FQNEAQ. CDR3 length equals 17 residues. This chain's CDR3 is CASSFRTSGANAGKLFL. The CDR3 nucleotides are TGTGCCAGCAGCTTCCGGACTAGCGGGGCGAACGCCGGGAAGCTGTTTTTA.

Of note for this clonotype: Likely a read error: the CDR3 ends without its conserved phenylalanine or tryptophan. The genes are TRBV11-3 and TRBJ2-7; D uncertain. There are 13 residues in the CDR3. Germline CDR1 reads SGHNT; CDR2 reads YENEEA. V lost 5 bases and J lost 1, with 9 bases in between. CDR3 sequence (DNA): TGTGCCAGCAGCCGGAGAGGTTCCTACGAGCAGTACTTA. Its translation is CASSRRGSYEQYL.

The CDR3 bases are TGTGCTAGTAGCTTAGATGGGCGAATCAGCGGGACCCTTTACAATGAGCAGTTCTTC. This sequence encodes CASSLDGRISGTLYNEQFF. This chain links TRBV11-2 with TRBJ2-1; 7 bases line up with TRBD2. Germline V gene sequence: CDR1 SGHAT, CDR2 FQNNGV. This CDR3 is built from 19 residues. The full variable domain, its missing parts supplied by reference TRBV11-2 and TRBJ2-1, is EAGVAQSPRYKIIEKRQSVAFWCNPISGHATLYWYQQILGQGPKLLIQFQNNGVVDDSQLPKDRFSAERLKGVDSTLKIQPAKLEDSAVYLCASSLDGRISGTLYNEQFFGPGTRLTVL.

Regarding this clonotype: Given the absence of the conserved phenylalanine or tryptophan at the CDR3 end, a read error is likely. CDR3 nucleotide sequence: TGTGCCAGCAGTTTACTTGTCGGTAGCGGGATGATTGAGATCCAGTACTCC. Its translation: CASSLLVGSGMIEIQYS. The chain is built from TRBV28 and TRBJ2-5, with TRBD2 matching over 8 bases. CDR1 and CDR2 (germline): MDHEN, SYDVKM. This CDR3 has 17 amino acids.